A single T cell receptor beta chain is shown here with its context. This clonotype was detected a few times. Its recognized antigen is unknown. No per-base quality is available; no much larger clone lies one base away. The source of the sample is a study of T cell repertoires in cytomegalovirus infection (dated by TCRdb to the late 2010s). Study-wide context: Because public TCR beta signatures pointed to carriage of CMV infection together with the matching HLA type, the HLA type of each donor mattered for the analysis.

Instrument on record: Illumina HiSeq 1500. The public reads were reprocessed in TCRdb via fastp at Q25 and MiXCR, keeping in-frame beta chains. Rows with a matching CDR3 protein are joined into one entry that keeps the most common DNA and genes. A total of roughly 640,000 distinct CDR3 sequences appear in this sample, more than 20% of them only once. Of the sample, roughly 8% is held by the ten largest clones. General conclusions and limits of the study: Carriers of CMV infection plus the relevant HLA type were discriminated by the cumulative frequency of public TCR beta family members in the study cohort and in an independent 352-donor cohort. The ex vivo response was dominated by HLA-C-restricted CMV-specific TCR beta clonotypes, and the single most frequent clonotype in two of eight donors was supplied by these HLA-C-restricted clonotypes.

This TCR came from a human donor in good health (CMV status not recorded). Some clones in this sample may be carry-over from other donors' samples. Sequenced: CD8+ T cells from PBMCs.

The CDR3 reads as follows: CASSDTGQGNNEQFF. DNA sequence: TGCGCCAGCAGTGATACGGGACAGGGCAACAATGAGCAGTTCTTC. Recombination joined TRBV10-1 with TRBJ2-1, with 9 bases matching TRBD1. Germline trimming: 3 bases from V, 5 bases from J; junction bases outside gene matches: 5. The CDR3 goes from the cysteine to the phenylalanine over 15 residues. The DNA shown is the 45-base CDR3, in frame from base 1. For CDR1 and CDR2, the germline V gene (reference sequence) lists WNHNN and SYGVQD.